This T cell receptor (beta chain) came from a study of blood T cell repertoires in COVID-19. Sequencing was performed with immunoSEQ multiplex PCR; in TCRdb, only in-frame clones are kept and a portion is missing. Among some 46,000 clones listed, roughly 87% were seen once. Germline-derived CDR1 and CDR2 are SGHTA and FQGNSA. V was pared by 1 base and J by 4 bases, with 10 bases between. The CDR3 consists of 15 residues. Sequencing was carried out using peripheral blood. The chain carries TRBV7-2 and TRBJ1-4; D gene ambiguous. This TCR was recovered from an older woman with acute or convalescent COVID-19. The DNA for the CDR3 is TGTGCCAGCAGCTTAGATGTCAGTATTAATGAAAAACTGTTTTTT. Translated: CASSLDVSINEKLFF.